Presented here are 29 T cell receptor beta chains from one specimen sequenced in a study of CD8 T cells in Susac syndrome. Reverse transcription of roughly 0.5 to 1 ug RNA used random hexamers. Using its own MiXCR run on the immunoSEQ multiplex PCR reads, TCRdb lists one record per CDR3 protein. The sample includes a few hundred thousand distinct CDR3 sequences, around 84% seen only once; the top ten take around 0.11%. Sequences were obtained from CD8+ T cells from PBMCs. All receptors derive from a human donor with multiple sclerosis.

The CDR3 protein is CASSPTSGGYNEQFF. The DNA for the CDR3 is TGTGCCAGCAGCCCCACTAGCGGAGGATACAATGAGCAGTTCTTC. The chain couples TRBV13 to TRBJ2-1; TRBD2 aligns across 8 bases. This CDR3 has 15 amino acids. Per germline, CDR1 PRHDT and CDR2 FYEKMQ (reference sequence). The V gene end was trimmed by 5 bases and the J gene end by 4 bases; junction bases not matched to a gene: 7. The full variable domain, its missing parts supplied by reference TRBV13 and TRBJ2-1, is AAGVIQSPRHLIKEKRETATLKCYPIPRHDTVYWYQQGPGQDPQFLISFYEKMQSDKGSIPDRFSAQQFSDYHSELNMSSLELGDSALYFCASSPTSGGYNEQFFGPGTRLTVL.

This clonotype was counted only a few times. The V and J genes are TRBV4-1 and TRBJ1-1; D is undetermined. Trimming removed 1 base from V and 1 base from J, with 7 bases in between. From germline, CDR1 is MGHRA and CDR2 YSYEKL. The length of the CDR3 is 14 residues. In DNA, the CDR3 is TGCGCCAGCAGCCAAGTCAGCGCGAACACTGAAGCTTTCTTT. Its protein is CASSQVSANTEAFF.

CDR3 sequence: CSAHSGQATDTQYF. DNA for the CDR3: TGCAGCGCTCACTCTGGACAGGCCACAGATACGCAGTATTTT. V gene TRBV29-1 combines with J gene TRBJ2-3; 7 nucleotides line up with TRBD1. The CDR3 sequence is 14 residues long. The V segment lost 7 bases and the J segment 2 bases; nucleotides outside the gene matches: 9. The germline CDR1 and CDR2 sequences are SQVTM and ANQGSEA.

V usage is TRBV27 and J usage is TRBJ2-7; D ambiguous. This CDR3 comprises 16 residues. Trimming cost V 0 bases and J 2 bases, with 14 bases left between them. The V gene's germline CDR1 is MNHEY and CDR2 SMNVEV (reference sequence). CDR3: CASSLSPPAGPYEQYF. The CDR3 DNA follows: TGTGCCAGCAGTTTATCCCCCCCAGCAGGACCCTACGAGCAGTACTTC.

The V gene is TRBV27, the J gene TRBJ2-7; the D gene is possibly TRBD1 (5 bases). V lost 8 bases to trimming and J lost 6 bases, with 11 bases between them. Germline loops: CDR1 MNHEY, CDR2 SMNVEV (reference sequence). This CDR3 is built from 11 residues. CDR3 loop: CASGKGREQYF. DNA for the CDR3: TGTGCCAGCGGTAAGGGGCGCGAGCAGTACTTC.

The V gene is TRBV12-3 or TRBV12-4, the J gene TRBJ2-2; 14 nucleotides match TRBD2. The length of the CDR3 is 16 residues. The trim removed 4 bases at V and 6 bases at J, leaving 4 bases unmatched. The CDR3 reads CASSSGTSGRPGELFF. The CDR3 bases are TGTGCCAGCAGTTCTGGGACTAGCGGGAGACCCGGGGAGCTGTTTTTT.

This sequence joins TRBV11-2 and TRBJ2-3; 8 nucleotides align to TRBD2. Germline assignment: CDR1 SGHAT and CDR2 FQNNGV. This CDR3 is 16 amino acids long. Germline trimming cut 1 base from V and 4 bases from J; bases unmatched to any gene: 7. The CDR3 nucleotides read TGTGCCAGCAGCTTAGGGAGCGGGAGACCGGCAGATACGCAGTATTTT. Translation: CASSLGSGRPADTQYF.

The CDR3, as DNA: TGTGCCACCGGGACTAGCGGGACCGAGCAGTACTTC. Translation: CATGTSGTEQYF. V is TRBV24-1 and J is TRBJ2-7; TRBD2 agrees at 13 bases. The CDR3 has 12 amino acids. V was pared by 9 bases and J by 6 bases, with 1 base of the junction left unmatched. CDR1 and CDR2 from the germline V gene are KGHDR and SFDVKD.

This rearrangement joins TRBV19 to TRBJ2-1; D is uncertain. The ends were cut back, 5 bases at V and 0 bases at J, with 11 bases in the middle. CDR1 and CDR2 from the germline V gene are LNHDA and SQIVND (reference sequence). The CDR3 totals 15 residues. CDR3 residues: CASSVLLRSYNEQFF. DNA of the CDR3: TGTGCCAGTAGTGTTCTGCTCCGCTCCTACAATGAGCAGTTCTTC.

The rearrangement links TRBV28 to TRBJ1-5, with D maybe TRBD1 (5 bases). The V gene's germline CDR1 is MDHEN and CDR2 SYDVKM. The CDR3 loop spans 13 amino acids. Trimming left V 3 bases short and J 7 bases short, with 10 bases between. The CDR3 sequence: CASSFLRGQPQHF. CDR3 DNA sequence: TGTGCCAGCAGTTTCCTGAGGGGCCAGCCCCAGCATTTT.

The J gene is TRBJ2-1, the V gene TRBV19; no definite D call. Trimming removed 2 bases from V and 4 bases from J, with 12 bases in between. The CDR3 runs to 15 residues. Germline-derived CDR1 and CDR2 are LNHDA and SQIVND (reference sequence). CDR3 nucleotides: TGTGCCAGTAGTATACTATCCGGTTCTTACAATGAGCAGTTCTTC. It is translated as CASSILSGSYNEQFF.

The chain links TRBV28 to TRBJ1-1; D perhaps matches TRBD1 (6 bases). V was shortened by 3 bases and J by 5 bases, with 13 bases between the two germline ends. Germline loops: CDR1 MDHEN, CDR2 SYDVKM. The CDR3 runs 14 residues. CDR3 DNA sequence: TGTGCCAGCAGTTTCGAGGGGACATTTACTGAAGCTTTCTTT. Translation gives CASSFEGTFTEAFF.

This sequence joins TRBV13 and TRBJ2-1; possibly TRBD2 for D (5 bases). CDR1 PRHDT and CDR2 FYEKMQ come from the germline V gene (reference sequence). V was trimmed by 4 bases and J by 0 bases, leaving 13 bases between them. The CDR3 sequence is 16 residues long. The CDR3 region is CASSSPQRSSYNEQFF. Here the CDR3 DNA reads TGTGCCAGCAGCTCTCCTCAGCGGAGCTCCTACAATGAGCAGTTCTTC.

This chain joins TRBV7-9 and TRBJ2-7, with D possibly called TRBD1 or TRBD2 (5 bases each). The CDR3 is 15 amino acids. Trimming left V 5 bases short and J 0 bases short, with 14 bases between. Germline CDR1 and CDR2: SEHNR and FQNEAQ (reference sequence). In nucleotides, the CDR3 is TGTGCCAGCAGCCCCCGGGACGGTGGCTCCTACGAGCAGTACTTC. Protein: CASSPRDGGSYEQYF.

The rearrangement links TRBV15 to TRBJ2-3, with 9 bases that match TRBD1. V was clipped by 5 bases and J by 5 bases; unmatched bases: 11. CDR3 length: 16 amino acids. Germline V gene lookup returns CDR1 LNHNV and CDR2 YYDKDF (reference sequence). The CDR3 sequence: CATSPPRTGELDTQYF. CDR3 nucleotides: TGTGCCACCAGCCCTCCCAGGACAGGGGAATTAGATACGCAGTATTTT.

The chain has TRBV10-3 and TRBJ2-3, with D unresolved. Trimming stripped 8 bases from V and 2 bases from J, with 11 bases between. Germline values: CDR1 ENHRY, CDR2 SYGVKD. The CDR3 is 13 residues long. CDR3 sequence (DNA): TGTGCCATCCTAGAGGATATCACAGATACGCAGTATTTT. Translated: CAILEDITDTQYF.

The gene calls are TRBV9 and TRBJ2-5; possibly TRBD2 for D (5 bases). This CDR3 region has 15 residues. Germline loops: CDR1 SGDLS, CDR2 YYNGEE. Trimming took 4 bases from V and 3 from J, leaving 16 bases between them. The CDR3 sequence is CASSPSGGIKETQYF. DNA for the CDR3: TGTGCCAGCAGCCCGTCCGGAGGCATAAAAGAGACCCAGTACTTC.

The rearrangement joins TRBV3-1 to TRBJ2-1; 11 bases fit TRBD2. This CDR3 has 15 amino acids. The trim removed 5 bases at V and 5 bases at J, leaving 5 bases unmatched. CDR1 and CDR2 (germline): LGHDT, YNNKEL (reference sequence). Here the CDR3 reads CASSSGTSGHNEQFF. As DNA, the CDR3 is TGTGCCAGCAGCTCCGGGACTAGCGGACACAATGAGCAGTTCTTC.

J is TRBJ1-2 and V is TRBV7-6; D is unresolved. Trimming removed 5 bases from V and 8 bases from J, with 18 bases in between. This CDR3 is 14 amino acids long. Germline CDR1 SGHVS, CDR2 FNYEAQ. CDR3 bases: TGTGCCAGCAGCCTTACCGACGGCGGTCGAGGCTACACCTTC. This sequence encodes CASSLTDGGRGYTF.

This clonotype has only one observation. The chain employs TRBV7-9 and TRBJ2-1; a weak D match, TRBD1 (6 bases). The CDR3 has 15 residues. Trimming removed 4 bases from V and 3 bases from J, with 13 bases in between. Germline lookup yields CDR1 SEHNR and CDR2 FQNEAQ (reference sequence). CDR3 sequence: CASSSSTGHYNEQFF. The DNA of the CDR3 is TGTGCCAGCAGCTCATCGACAGGACACTACAATGAGCAGTTCTTC.

The chain uses TRBV7-9 and TRBJ1-4; TRBD1 aligns across 7 bases. The CDR3 extends over 13 amino acids. Looked up from germline, CDR1 is SEHNR and CDR2 is FQNEAQ (reference sequence). Germline trimming cut 5 bases from V and 8 bases from J; bases unmatched to any gene: 5. Written as DNA, the CDR3 is TGTGCCAGCAGCAGCACACAGGGGGAAAAACTGTTTTTT. Protein product: CASSSTQGEKLFF.

The chain recombines TRBV27 with TRBJ2-1; TRBD1 is a possible D gene (6 bases). Trimming took 2 bases from V and 2 from J, leaving 7 bases between them. The germline V gene has CDR1 MNHEY and CDR2 SMNVEV (reference sequence). This CDR3 comprises 14 residues. The CDR3 DNA reads TGTGCCAGCAGTTTAAGGGGGACCTACAATGAGCAGTTCTTC. It translates to CASSLRGTYNEQFF.

The V gene is TRBV20-1, the J gene TRBJ1-5; TRBD1 is a possible D gene (6 bases). V gave up 0 bases and J gave up 0 bases, with 9 bases separating them. Germline values: CDR1 DFQATT, CDR2 SNEGSKA (reference sequence). The CDR3 is 15 amino acids. The CDR3 loop reads CSARDRGNSNQPQHF. The CDR3 coding sequence is TGCAGTGCTAGAGACAGGGGAAATAGCAATCAGCCCCAGCATTTT.

There are a few counts of this clonotype. This rearrangement joins TRBV7-2 to TRBJ2-5; a weak D match, TRBD1 (6 bases). This CDR3 comprises 14 residues. The V and J ends lost 3 bases and 5 bases respectively, with 13 bases between them. Germline-derived CDR1 and CDR2 are SGHTA and FQGNSA. CDR3 in DNA: TGTGCCAGCAGCTTTACAGGGTCGGCGGAGACCCAGTACTTC. Translated, it gives CASSFTGSAETQYF. The full variable domain, its missing parts supplied by reference TRBV7-2 and TRBJ2-5, is GAGVSQSPSNKVTEKGKDVELRCDPISGHTALYWYRQSLGQGLEFLIYFQGNSAPDKSGLPSDRFSAERTGGSVSTLTIQRTQQEDSAVYLCASSFTGSAETQYFGPGTRLLVL.

CDR3 in amino acids: CASSLNRGRGNEQFF. The CDR3 DNA is TGTGCCAGCAGCTTGAACAGGGGGCGCGGCAATGAGCAGTTCTTC. J is TRBJ2-1 and V is TRBV13; 9 bases align to TRBD1. The CDR3 has 15 residues. CDR1 is PRHDT, CDR2 FYEKMQ, per germline (reference sequence). J was trimmed by 6 bases and V by 3 bases; bases with no gene match: 6.

The rearrangement links TRBV9 to TRBJ1-2; D is unresolved. V was clipped by 0 bases and J by 3 bases, with 15 bases between them. The germline V gene has CDR1 SGDLS and CDR2 YYNGEE. The CDR3 spans 16 residues. CDR3 DNA sequence: TGTGCCAGCAGCGTAGAGTCGTCGACGAGACACTATGGCTACACCTTC. Its translation is CASSVESSTRHYGYTF.

The rearrangement joins TRBV10-3 to TRBJ2-3; 7 nucleotides line up with TRBD2. J was trimmed by 0 bases and V by 2 bases; bases with no gene match: 2. This CDR3 is 15 amino acids long. CDR1 ENHRY and CDR2 SYGVKD come from the germline V gene. CDR3 coding DNA: TGTGCCATCAGTGAGCGGCGGGAGAGCACAGATACGCAGTATTTT. It is translated as CAISERRESTDTQYF.

This chain connects TRBV29-1 to TRBJ2-3; a possible D gene is TRBD1 (5 bases). CDR3 length: 15 amino acids. Germline CDR1 is SQVTM and CDR2 is ANQGSEA. V dropped 6 bases and J dropped 1 base, with 17 bases sitting between them. In DNA form, the CDR3 reads TGCAGCGTCGGACACGGTGTGAGCCGCACAGATACGCAGTATTTT. It translates to CSVGHGVSRTDTQYF.

The V and J genes are TRBV7-9 and TRBJ2-1, with a possible D match to TRBD1 (5 bases). The CDR3 length is 12 residues. Looked up from germline, CDR1 is SEHNR and CDR2 is FQNEAQ (reference sequence). V lost 5 bases and J 8 bases, leaving 10 bases between the germline ends. Here the CDR3 reads CASSDRGDEQFF. DNA for the CDR3: TGTGCCAGCAGCGACAGAGGCGATGAGCAGTTCTTC.